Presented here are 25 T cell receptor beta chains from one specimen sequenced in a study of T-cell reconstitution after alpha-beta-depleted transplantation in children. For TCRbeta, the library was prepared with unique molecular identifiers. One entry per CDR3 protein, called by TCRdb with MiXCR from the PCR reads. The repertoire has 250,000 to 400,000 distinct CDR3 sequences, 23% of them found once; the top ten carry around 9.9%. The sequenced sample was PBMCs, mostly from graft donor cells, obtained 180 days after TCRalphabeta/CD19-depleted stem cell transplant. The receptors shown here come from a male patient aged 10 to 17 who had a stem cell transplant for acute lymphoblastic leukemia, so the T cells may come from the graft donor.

The CDR3 reads CASSSGTGAKNIQYF. The CDR3 coding sequence is TGTGCCAGCAGTTCCGGGACAGGGGCCAAAAACATTCAGTACTTC. This rearrangement joins TRBV2 to TRBJ2-4, with 9 nucleotides matching TRBD1. Germline lookup yields CDR1 SNHLY and CDR2 FYNNEI. The CDR3 consists of 15 residues. J was trimmed by 1 base and V by 5 bases; bases with no gene match: 3.

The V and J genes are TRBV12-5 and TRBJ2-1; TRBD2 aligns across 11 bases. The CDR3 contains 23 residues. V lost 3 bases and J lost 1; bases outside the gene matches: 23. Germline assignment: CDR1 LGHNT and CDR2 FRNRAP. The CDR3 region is CASGLFPLGLAGILTRSYNEQFF. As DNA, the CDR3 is TGTGCTAGTGGTTTATTCCCGTTAGGACTAGCGGGTATCCTCACGCGGTCCTACAATGAGCAGTTCTTC.

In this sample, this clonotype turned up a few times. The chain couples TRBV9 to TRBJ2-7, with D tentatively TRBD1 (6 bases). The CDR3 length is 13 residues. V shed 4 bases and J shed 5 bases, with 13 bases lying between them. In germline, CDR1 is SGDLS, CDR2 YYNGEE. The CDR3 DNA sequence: TGTGCCAGCAGCTTGGGGGCGGTTCACGAGCAGTACTTC. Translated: CASSLGAVHEQYF.

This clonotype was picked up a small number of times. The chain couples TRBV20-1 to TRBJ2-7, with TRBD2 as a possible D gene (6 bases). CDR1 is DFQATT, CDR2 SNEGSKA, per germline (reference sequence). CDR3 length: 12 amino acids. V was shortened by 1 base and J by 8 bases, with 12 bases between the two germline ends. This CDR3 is CSARALAFQQYF. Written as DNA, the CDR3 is TGCAGTGCTAGAGCACTAGCTTTTCAGCAGTACTTC.

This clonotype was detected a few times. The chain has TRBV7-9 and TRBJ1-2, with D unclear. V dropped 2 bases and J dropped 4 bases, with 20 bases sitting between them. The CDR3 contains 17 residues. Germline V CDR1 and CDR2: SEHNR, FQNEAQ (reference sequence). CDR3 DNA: TGTGCCAGCAGCTTACGAGACACTTATACCTTCACCTATGGCTACACCTTC. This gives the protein CASSLRDTYTFTYGYTF.

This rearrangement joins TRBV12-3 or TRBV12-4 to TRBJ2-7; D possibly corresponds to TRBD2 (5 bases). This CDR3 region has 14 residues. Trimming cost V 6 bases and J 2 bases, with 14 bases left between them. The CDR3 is CASRRGADTYEQYF. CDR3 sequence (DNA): TGTGCCAGCAGGAGAGGAGCGGATACCTACGAGCAGTACTTC.

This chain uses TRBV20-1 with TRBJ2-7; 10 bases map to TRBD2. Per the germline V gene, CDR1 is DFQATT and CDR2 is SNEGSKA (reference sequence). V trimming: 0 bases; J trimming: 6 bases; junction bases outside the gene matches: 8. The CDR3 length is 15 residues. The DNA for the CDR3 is TGCAGTGCTAGAGATATTCTAGCGGGAGCCGGCGAGCAGTACTTC. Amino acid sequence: CSARDILAGAGEQYF.

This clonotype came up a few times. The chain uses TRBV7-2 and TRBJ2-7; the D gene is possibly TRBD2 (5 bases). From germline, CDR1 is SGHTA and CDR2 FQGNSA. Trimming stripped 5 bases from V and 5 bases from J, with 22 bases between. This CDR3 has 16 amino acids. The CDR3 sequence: CASSPLYAPLGNEQYF. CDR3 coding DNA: TGTGCCAGCAGCCCGCTCTACGCACCCCTCGGGAACGAGCAGTACTTC.

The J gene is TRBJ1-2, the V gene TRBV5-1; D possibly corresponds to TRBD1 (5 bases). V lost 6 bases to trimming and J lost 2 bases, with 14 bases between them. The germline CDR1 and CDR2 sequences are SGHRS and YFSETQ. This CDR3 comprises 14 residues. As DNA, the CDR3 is TGCGCCAGCAATTATGGGGGGGGAAACTATGGCTACACCTTC. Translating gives CASNYGGGNYGYTF. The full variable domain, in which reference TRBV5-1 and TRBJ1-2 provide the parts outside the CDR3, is KAGVTQTPRYLIKTRGQQVTLSCSPISGHRSVSWYQQTPGQGLQFLFEYFSETQRNKGNFPGRFSGRQFSNSRSEMNVSTLELGDSALYLCASNYGGGNYGYTFGSGTRLTVV.

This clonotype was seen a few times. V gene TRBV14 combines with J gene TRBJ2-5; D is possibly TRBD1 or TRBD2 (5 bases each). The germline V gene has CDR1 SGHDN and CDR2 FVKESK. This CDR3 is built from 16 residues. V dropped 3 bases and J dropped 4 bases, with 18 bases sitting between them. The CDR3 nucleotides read TGTGCCAGCAGCCAGGGGGAACTCCTAGGAGCAGAGACCCAGTACTTC. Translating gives CASSQGELLGAETQYF.

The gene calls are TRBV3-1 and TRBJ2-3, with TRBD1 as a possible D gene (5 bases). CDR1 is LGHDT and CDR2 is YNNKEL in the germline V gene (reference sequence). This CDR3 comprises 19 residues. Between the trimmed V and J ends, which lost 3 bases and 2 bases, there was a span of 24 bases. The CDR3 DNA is TGTGCCAGCAGCCAGAATGTGGCGCAGGGCGGTACCATCACAGATACGCAGTATTTT. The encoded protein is CASSQNVAQGGTITDTQYF.

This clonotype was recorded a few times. CDR3 residues: CASSTSDEQFF. The CDR3 DNA reads TGTGCCAGCAGCACTTCCGATGAGCAGTTCTTC. The rearrangement links TRBV9 to TRBJ2-1; D unclear. The V gene lost 4 bases and the J gene lost 8 bases, with 7 bases spanning the gap. The germline V gene has CDR1 SGDLS and CDR2 YYNGEE. The CDR3 length is 11 residues.

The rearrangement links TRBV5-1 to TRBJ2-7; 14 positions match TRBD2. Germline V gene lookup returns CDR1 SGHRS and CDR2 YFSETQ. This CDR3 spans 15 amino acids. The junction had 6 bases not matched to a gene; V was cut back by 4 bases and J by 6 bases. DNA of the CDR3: TGCGCCAGCAGCCCGGGACTAGCGGGAGCAATCGAGCAGTACTTC. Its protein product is CASSPGLAGAIEQYF.

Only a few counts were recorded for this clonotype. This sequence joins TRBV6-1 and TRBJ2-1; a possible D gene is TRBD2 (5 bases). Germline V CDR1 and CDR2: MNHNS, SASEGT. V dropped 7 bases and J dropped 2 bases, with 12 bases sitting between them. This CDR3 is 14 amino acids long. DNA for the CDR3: TGTGCCAGCAAATATCTCGGGGCCTACAATGAGCAGTTCTTC. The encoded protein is CASKYLGAYNEQFF.

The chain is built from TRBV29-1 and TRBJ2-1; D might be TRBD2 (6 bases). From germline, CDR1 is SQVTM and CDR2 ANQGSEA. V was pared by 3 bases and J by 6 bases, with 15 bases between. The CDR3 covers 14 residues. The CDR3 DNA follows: TGCAGCGTTGATCCGGGTGGAGGGGTCAATGAGCAGTTCTTC. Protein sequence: CSVDPGGGVNEQFF.

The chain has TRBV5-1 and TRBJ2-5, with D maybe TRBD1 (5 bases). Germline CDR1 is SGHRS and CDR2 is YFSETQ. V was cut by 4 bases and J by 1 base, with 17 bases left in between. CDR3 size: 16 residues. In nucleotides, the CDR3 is TGCGCCAGCAGCGCAGGACCCCTGGGGCTCCAAGAGACCCAGTACTTC. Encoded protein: CASSAGPLGLQETQYF.

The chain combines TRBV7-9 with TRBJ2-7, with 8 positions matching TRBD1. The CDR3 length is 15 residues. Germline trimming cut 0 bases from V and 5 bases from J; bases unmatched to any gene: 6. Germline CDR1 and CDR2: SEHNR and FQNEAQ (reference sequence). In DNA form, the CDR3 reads TGTGCCAGCAGCTTAGCGGGCAGGGGGCCCGACGAGCAGTACTTC. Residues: CASSLAGRGPDEQYF.

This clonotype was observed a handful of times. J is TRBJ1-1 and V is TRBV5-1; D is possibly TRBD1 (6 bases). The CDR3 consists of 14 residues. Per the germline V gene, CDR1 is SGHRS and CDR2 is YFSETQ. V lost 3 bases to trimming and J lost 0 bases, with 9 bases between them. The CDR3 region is CASSSGTLNTEAFF. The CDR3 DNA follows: TGCGCCAGCAGCTCAGGGACATTGAACACTGAAGCTTTCTTT.

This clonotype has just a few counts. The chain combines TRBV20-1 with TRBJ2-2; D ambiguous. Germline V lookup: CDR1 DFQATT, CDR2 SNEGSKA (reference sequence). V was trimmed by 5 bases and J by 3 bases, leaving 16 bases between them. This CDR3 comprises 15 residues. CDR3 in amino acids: CSAPRNLADTGELFF. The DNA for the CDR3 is TGCAGTGCTCCACGCAACCTGGCGGACACCGGGGAGCTGTTTTTT.

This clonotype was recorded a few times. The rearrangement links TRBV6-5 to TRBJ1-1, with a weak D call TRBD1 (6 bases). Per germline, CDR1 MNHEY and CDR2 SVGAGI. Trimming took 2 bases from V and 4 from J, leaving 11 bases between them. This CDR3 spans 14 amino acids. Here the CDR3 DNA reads TGTGCCAGCAGTTACGTTGGCAGGGGCACTGAAGCTTTCTTT. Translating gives CASSYVGRGTEAFF.

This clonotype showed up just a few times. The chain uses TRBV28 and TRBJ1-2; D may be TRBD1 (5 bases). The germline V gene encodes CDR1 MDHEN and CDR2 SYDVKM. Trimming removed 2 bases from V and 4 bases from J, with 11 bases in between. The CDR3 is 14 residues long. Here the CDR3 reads CASSLGGRSYGYTF. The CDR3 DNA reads TGTGCCAGCAGTTTAGGGGGACGCAGCTATGGCTACACCTTC.

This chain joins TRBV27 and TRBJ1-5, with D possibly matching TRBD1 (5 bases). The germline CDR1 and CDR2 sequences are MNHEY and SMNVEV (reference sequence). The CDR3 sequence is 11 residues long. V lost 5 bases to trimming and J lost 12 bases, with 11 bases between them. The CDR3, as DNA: TGTGCCAGCAGTATGGGGGAGCACCAGCATTTT. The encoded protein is CASSMGEHQHF.

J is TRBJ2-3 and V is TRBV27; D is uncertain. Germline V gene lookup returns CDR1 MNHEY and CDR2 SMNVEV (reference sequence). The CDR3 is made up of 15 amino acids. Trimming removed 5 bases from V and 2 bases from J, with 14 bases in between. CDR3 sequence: CASSPHGENTDTQYF. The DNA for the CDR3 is TGTGCCAGCAGTCCACACGGAGAGAACACAGATACGCAGTATTTT.

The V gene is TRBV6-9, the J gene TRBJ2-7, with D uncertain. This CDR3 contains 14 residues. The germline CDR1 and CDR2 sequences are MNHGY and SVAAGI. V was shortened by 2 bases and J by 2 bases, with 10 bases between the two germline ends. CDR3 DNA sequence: TGTGCCAGCAGTTATCTTGGGCTACCCTACGAGCAGTACTTC. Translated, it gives CASSYLGLPYEQYF.

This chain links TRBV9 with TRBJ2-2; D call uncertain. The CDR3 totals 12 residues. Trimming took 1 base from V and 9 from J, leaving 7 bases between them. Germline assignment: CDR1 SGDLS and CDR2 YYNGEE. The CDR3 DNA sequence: TGTGCCAGCAGCGTAAACGCTAGGGAGCTGTTTTTT. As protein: CASSVNARELFF.